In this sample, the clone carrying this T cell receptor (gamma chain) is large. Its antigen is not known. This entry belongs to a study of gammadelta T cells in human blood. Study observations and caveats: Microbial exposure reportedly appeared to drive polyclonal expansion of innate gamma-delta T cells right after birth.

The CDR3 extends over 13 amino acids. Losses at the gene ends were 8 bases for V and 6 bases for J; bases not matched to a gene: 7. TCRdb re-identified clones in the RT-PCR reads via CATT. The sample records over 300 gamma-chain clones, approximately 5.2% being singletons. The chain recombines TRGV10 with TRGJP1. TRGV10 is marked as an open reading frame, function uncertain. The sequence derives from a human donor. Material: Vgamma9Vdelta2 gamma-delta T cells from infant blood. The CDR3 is CAAWDTPGWFKIF. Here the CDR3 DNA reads TGTGCTGCGTGGGATACTCCTGGTTGGTTCAAGATATTT.